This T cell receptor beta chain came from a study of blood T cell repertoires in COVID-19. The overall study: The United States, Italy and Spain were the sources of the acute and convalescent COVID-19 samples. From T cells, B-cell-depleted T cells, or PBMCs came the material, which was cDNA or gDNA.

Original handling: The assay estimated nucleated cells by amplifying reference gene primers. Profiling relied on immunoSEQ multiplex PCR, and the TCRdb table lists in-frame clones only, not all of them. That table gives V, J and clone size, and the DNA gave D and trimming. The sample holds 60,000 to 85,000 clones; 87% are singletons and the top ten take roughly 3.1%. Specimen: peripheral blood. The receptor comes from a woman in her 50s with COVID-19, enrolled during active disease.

CDR3 coding DNA: TGTGCCACTACAGCAGGGTCCGGGCAGCCCCAGCATTTT. Translated: CATTAGSGQPQHF. V is TRBV28 and J is TRBJ1-5; possible D gene TRBD1, 5 bases. Trimming took 10 bases from V and 7 from J, leaving 17 bases between them. This CDR3 is built from 13 residues. Germline V gene data show CDR1 as MDHEN and CDR2 as SYDVKM.